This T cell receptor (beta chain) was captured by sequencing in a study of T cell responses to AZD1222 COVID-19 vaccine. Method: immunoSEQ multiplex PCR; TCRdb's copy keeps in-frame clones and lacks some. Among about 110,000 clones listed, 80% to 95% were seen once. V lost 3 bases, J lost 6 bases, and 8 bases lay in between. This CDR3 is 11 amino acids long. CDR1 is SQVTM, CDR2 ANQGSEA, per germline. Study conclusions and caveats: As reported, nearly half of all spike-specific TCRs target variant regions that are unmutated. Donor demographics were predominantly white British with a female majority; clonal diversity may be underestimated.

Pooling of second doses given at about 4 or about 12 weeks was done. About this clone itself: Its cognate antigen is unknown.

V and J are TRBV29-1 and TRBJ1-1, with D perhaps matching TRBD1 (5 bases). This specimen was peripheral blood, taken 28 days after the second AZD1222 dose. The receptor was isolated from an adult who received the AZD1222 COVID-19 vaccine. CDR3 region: CSVDLGAEAFF. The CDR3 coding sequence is TGCAGCGTTGATCTGGGGGCTGAAGCTTTCTTT.